This T cell receptor beta chain was documented in a study of cytomegalovirus exposure and HLA in healthy donors. J was trimmed by 6 bases and V by 6 bases; bases with no gene match: 13. CDR3 length: 16 residues. Germline CDR1 and CDR2: MDHEN and SYDVKM. A word on this clone: The antigen is undetermined.

With 60 Vbeta and 13 Jbeta primers, the PCR was carried out. Profiling relied on immunoSEQ multiplex PCR, and the TCRdb table lists in-frame clones only, not all of them. In all, the sample yields some 110,000 clones. General study results and limits: TRBV6-2, TRBV6-3 and some other V segments were excluded as indistinguishable.

Input material: PBMCs. The rearrangement uses TRBV28 and TRBJ2-5, with 10 bases lining up with TRBD2. This clonotype was obtained from a man aged 40-55 years in good health and CMV-seropositive. CDR3 region: CASRLPSGGNPKTQYF. The CDR3 coding sequence is TGTGCCAGCAGACTACCTAGCGGGGGTAACCCGAAGACCCAGTACTTC.